These 27 T cell receptor beta chains came from one sample sequenced in a study of beta chain features in type 1 diabetes. Sequenced material consisted of expressed TCRB transcripts (all of the isolated RNA was reverse transcribed). Profiling relied on immunoSEQ multiplex PCR, and the TCRdb table lists in-frame clones only, not all of them. The sample lists 200,000 to 250,000 clones, 25% to 30% occurring once. The specimen was central memory CD4+ T cells from blood. These TCRs come from a man aged 25-45 years in good health.

There are a few counts of this clone. This chain joins TRBV5-1 and TRBJ2-5; the D gene is possibly TRBD1 (5 bases). The V end lost 4 bases, the J end lost 1 base, and 17 bases lay between the germline ends. Germline V gene lookup returns CDR1 SGHRS and CDR2 YFSETQ. This CDR3 spans 16 amino acids. CDR3 in amino acids: CASSVQLGPPQETQYF. As DNA, the CDR3 is TGCGCCAGCAGCGTCCAGCTGGGGCCACCCCAAGAGACCCAGTACTTC.

The chain carries TRBV7-2 and TRBJ2-7, with 8 positions matching TRBD2. V dropped 5 bases and J dropped 2; count of bases not matched to a gene: 11. Germline V gene data show CDR1 as SGHTA and CDR2 as FQGNSA. The CDR3 is 16 residues long. The CDR3 loop is CASSKHSGDNTYEQYF. DNA of the CDR3: TGTGCCAGCAGCAAACATAGCGGGGATAACACCTACGAGCAGTACTTC.

CDR3 sequence: CAWSVKLNTEAFF. In nucleotides, the CDR3 is TGTGCCTGGAGTGTAAAACTGAACACTGAAGCTTTCTTT. The chain joins TRBV30 to TRBJ1-1; D unclear. Germline CDR1 GTSNPN, CDR2 SVGIG (reference sequence). The CDR3 extends over 13 amino acids. With 0 bases removed from V and 0 bases from J, the gap between germline ends came to 5 bases.

This clone was picked up one time. V and J are TRBV7-2 and TRBJ2-7; 8 nucleotides line up with TRBD2. The ends lost 5 bases at V and 3 bases at J; junction bases unmatched: 9. The CDR3 length is 15 residues. Per the germline V gene, CDR1 is SGHTA and CDR2 is FQGNSA. This CDR3 reads CASSITGTSNYEQYF. In DNA form, the CDR3 reads TGTGCCAGCAGCATTACCGGGACTAGTAACTACGAGCAGTACTTC.

The rearrangement links TRBV30 to TRBJ1-1; D is unclear. Germline V gene data show CDR1 as GTSNPN and CDR2 as SVGIG (reference sequence). The length of the CDR3 is 11 residues. CDR3 amino acids: CAGGPNTEAFF. The CDR3 nucleotides read TGTGCAGGTGGCCCCAACACTGAAGCTTTCTTT.

The V and J genes are TRBV2 and TRBJ1-1; the D gene is possibly TRBD1 (6 bases). The germline V gene has CDR1 SNHLY and CDR2 FYNNEI. Trimming took off 3 bases at V and 1 base at J, with 9 bases between the two ends. The CDR3 is 14 residues long. The CDR3 sequence: CASSDHRANTEAFF. DNA of the CDR3: TGTGCCAGCAGTGATCACAGGGCGAACACTGAAGCTTTCTTT.

The chain uses TRBV15 and TRBJ2-7, with TRBD1 matching over 8 bases. This CDR3 contains 15 residues. CDR1 and CDR2 (germline): LNHNV, YYDKDF (reference sequence). V shed 3 bases, J shed 5 bases, and the junction held 9 bases outside the gene matches. CDR3 sequence (DNA): TGTGCCACCAGCAGTCGGACAGGGTATCTGGACGAGCAGTACTTC. Amino acids: CATSSRTGYLDEQYF.

This clone appeared a few times. The rearrangement uses TRBV12-5 and TRBJ1-2; D is uncertain. Deletions cut 0 bases from V and 4 bases from J, with 9 bases between. The CDR3 loop spans 14 amino acids. The V gene's germline CDR1 is LGHNT and CDR2 FRNRAP. CDR3 protein: CASGLVLGIYGYTF. CDR3 coding DNA: TGTGCTAGTGGTTTGGTACTGGGAATCTATGGCTACACCTTC.

This clone turned up a few times. This chain uses TRBV11-2 with TRBJ2-1, with a weak D call TRBD1 (6 bases). Trimming took off 4 bases at V and 4 bases at J, with 11 bases between the two ends. Germline V gene lookup returns CDR1 SGHAT and CDR2 FQNNGV. The CDR3 totals 14 residues. The CDR3 sequence is CASSYSGQYNEQFF. The CDR3 nucleotides read TGTGCCAGCAGCTACTCAGGACAGTACAATGAGCAGTTCTTC. The entire variable domain, with the rest obtained from reference TRBV11-2 and TRBJ2-1, is as follows: EAGVAQSPRYKIIEKRQSVAFWCNPISGHATLYWYQQILGQGPKLLIQFQNNGVVDDSQLPKDRFSAERLKGVDSTLKIQPAKLEDSAVYLCASSYSGQYNEQFFGPGTRLTVL.

This clone was picked up a small number of times. V is TRBV10-3 and J is TRBJ2-1; 9 bases line up with TRBD1. The CDR3 runs to 15 residues. The J segment lost 3 bases and the V segment lost 4 bases, leaving 4 bases of the junction unmatched. The germline gives CDR1 ENHRY, CDR2 SYGVKD. Here the CDR3 DNA reads TGTGCCATCAGTGGGGGACAGGGCTTCTACAATGAGCAGTTCTTC. Amino acids: CAISGGQGFYNEQFF.

This clone was seen only a few times. This CDR3 reads CAWSARVGEAFF. The CDR3 coding sequence is TGTGCCTGGAGTGCTAGGGTCGGGGAAGCTTTCTTT. V usage is TRBV30 and J usage is TRBJ1-1; D unresolved. Germline lookup yields CDR1 GTSNPN and CDR2 SVGIG (reference sequence). CDR3 length equals 12 residues. V was cut by 1 base and J by 8 bases, with 11 bases left in between.

This clone was counted only a few times. The chain couples TRBV29-1 to TRBJ1-2, with 8 positions matching TRBD1. The CDR3 has 15 amino acids. Trimming cost V 0 bases and J 3 bases; bases outside gene matches: 6. The germline V gene encodes CDR1 SQVTM and CDR2 ANQGSEA. The CDR3 protein is CSVEDGAGGHYGYTF. The CDR3, as DNA: TGCAGCGTTGAAGATGGGGCAGGGGGCCACTATGGCTACACCTTC. The whole variable domain, filled in from reference TRBV29-1 and TRBJ1-2, reads SAVISQKPSRDICQRGTSLTIQCQVDSQVTMMFWYRQQPGQSLTLIATANQGSEATYESGFVIDKFPISRPNLTFSTLTVSNMSPEDSSIYLCSVEDGAGGHYGYTFGSGTRLTVV.

The sample holds many counts of this clone. J is TRBJ2-3 and V is TRBV7-8; 7 bases are shared with TRBD2. The CDR3 consists of 16 residues. CDR1 SGHVS and CDR2 FQNEAQ come from the germline V gene. V gave up 2 bases and J gave up 0 bases; unmatched junction bases: 5. The CDR3 sequence is CASSLTTSRSTDTQYF. CDR3 sequence (DNA): TGTGCCAGCAGCTTAACGACTAGCAGAAGCACAGATACGCAGTATTTT.

V usage is TRBV30 and J usage is TRBJ1-5; D may be TRBD1 (5 bases). The CDR3 totals 15 residues. Germline V lookup: CDR1 GTSNPN, CDR2 SVGIG (reference sequence). The V and J ends lost 0 bases and 6 bases respectively, with 15 bases between them. In nucleotides, the CDR3 is TGTGCCTGGAGTGTAAGAGGCGCCGGGGGTCAGCCCCAGCATTTT. As protein: CAWSVRGAGGQPQHF.

A few counts support this clone. The DNA for the CDR3 is TGCGCCAGCAGTCCGGGACAGGACACAGATACGCAGTATTTT. Translation gives CASSPGQDTDTQYF. V usage is TRBV10-1 and J usage is TRBJ2-3, with 8 bases matching TRBD1. This CDR3 spans 14 amino acids. CDR1 WNHNN and CDR2 SYGVQD come from the germline V gene (reference sequence). J gave up 2 bases and V 5 bases, and 3 bases lay outside the gene matches.

The V and J genes are TRBV7-9 and TRBJ1-1; no definite D call. The CDR3 is 15 residues long. V was clipped by 1 base and J by 1 base, with 10 bases between them. CDR1 is SEHNR, CDR2 FQNEAQ, per germline (reference sequence). The CDR3: CASSLEVGWNTEAFF. In DNA, the CDR3 is TGTGCCAGCAGCTTAGAGGTAGGCTGGAACACTGAAGCTTTCTTT.

This clone has more than one count but fewer than ten. The chain employs TRBV6-5 and TRBJ2-3, with D uncertain. The germline V and J ends were trimmed by 8 bases and 1 base, with 10 bases remaining between them. The CDR3 consists of 13 residues. The germline gives CDR1 MNHEY, CDR2 SVGAGI. CDR3 protein: CASGGWGTDTQYF. The CDR3, as DNA: TGTGCCAGCGGTGGGTGGGGCACAGATACGCAGTATTTT.

The chain links TRBV2 to TRBJ2-7, with D unclear. The CDR3 is made up of 13 amino acids. V shed 4 bases and J shed 1 base, with 8 bases lying between them. CDR1 SNHLY and CDR2 FYNNEI come from the germline V gene. The CDR3 DNA sequence: TGTGCCAGCAGTGGGGGTCCTTCCTACGAGCAGTACTTC. Translation gives CASSGGPSYEQYF.

CDR3 sequence: CASSDDRSGANVLTF. Written as DNA, the CDR3 is TGTGCCAGCAGCGATGATCGTTCAGGGGCCAACGTCCTGACTTTC. The chain employs TRBV7-8 and TRBJ2-6; D not certain. Trimming took off 5 bases at V and 4 bases at J, with 12 bases between the two ends. CDR1 is SGHVS, CDR2 FQNEAQ, per germline. The CDR3 has 15 residues. The full variable domain, completed using reference TRBV7-8 and TRBJ2-6, is GAGVSQSPRYKVAKRGQDVALRCDPISGHVSLFWYQQALGQGPEFLTYFQNEAQLDKSGLPSDRFFAERPEGSVSTLKIQRTQQEDSAVYLCASSDDRSGANVLTFGAGSRLTVL.

This clone was counted only a few times. The chain joins TRBV5-1 to TRBJ2-4; 14 bases match TRBD2. The CDR3 is 17 amino acids. Per germline, CDR1 SGHRS and CDR2 YFSETQ. V was pared by 4 bases and J by 8 bases, with 11 bases of the junction left unmatched. The CDR3 loop reads CASSPGLAGASRDIQYF. CDR3 sequence (DNA): TGCGCCAGCAGCCCGGGACTAGCGGGGGCCTCGAGGGACATTCAGTACTTC.

The J gene is TRBJ2-3, the V gene TRBV6-1; no clear D gene. V was pared by 1 base and J by 2 bases, with 7 bases between. The CDR3 extends over 14 amino acids. CDR1 is MNHNS and CDR2 is SASEGT in the germline V gene. The CDR3 loop is CASSEEAYTDTQYF. CDR3 sequence (DNA): TGTGCCAGCAGTGAAGAGGCTTACACAGATACGCAGTATTTT.

This chain uses TRBV27 with TRBJ1-5; 11 nucleotides match TRBD1. V lost 2 bases to trimming and J lost 6 bases; unmatched junction nucleotides: 6. Germline V gene sequence: CDR1 MNHEY, CDR2 SMNVEV (reference sequence). The CDR3 extends over 16 amino acids. CDR3 loop: CASSLRGTGGGQPQHF. CDR3 coding DNA: TGTGCCAGCAGTTTAAGAGGGACAGGGGGAGGTCAGCCCCAGCATTTT.

Ten or more counts support this clone. V gene TRBV29-1 combines with J gene TRBJ1-2; 8 bases map to TRBD1. Germline V gives CDR1 SQVTM, CDR2 ANQGSEA. This CDR3 is built from 12 residues. The junction had 8 bases not matched to a gene; V was cut back by 4 bases and J by 10 bases. The CDR3 DNA sequence: TGCAGCGTTGGGTTGGACAGGGCGTCCTACACCTTC. Its protein product is CSVGLDRASYTF.

The rearrangement joins TRBV6-1 to TRBJ2-1; D is perhaps TRBD2 (5 bases). V lost 4 bases and J lost 8, with 15 bases in between. The CDR3 consists of 14 residues. CDR1 and CDR2 from the germline V gene are MNHNS and SASEGT. The chain's CDR3 is CASSVEVGIDEQFF. For the CDR3, the DNA is TGTGCCAGCAGTGTGGAGGTAGGGATCGATGAGCAGTTCTTC.

This chain's CDR3 is CASNVAASYNEQFF. In DNA, the CDR3 is TGTGCCAGCAACGTAGCGGCCTCCTACAATGAGCAGTTCTTC. The chain links TRBV11-2 to TRBJ2-1, with TRBD2 as a possible D gene (6 bases). CDR1 and CDR2 (germline): SGHAT, FQNNGV. V was trimmed by 7 bases and J by 0 bases, leaving 10 bases between them. The CDR3 length is 14 residues.

This chain joins TRBV28 and TRBJ2-5, with 8 positions matching TRBD2. V was clipped by 2 bases and J by 5 bases; unmatched bases: 7. This CDR3 region has 15 residues. Germline V gene data show CDR1 as MDHEN and CDR2 as SYDVKM. The CDR3 nucleotides are TGTGCCAGCAGTTTAAGCGGGAGATCGGGGGAGACCCAGTACTTC. Translation: CASSLSGRSGETQYF. The entire variable domain, with the rest obtained from reference TRBV28 and TRBJ2-5, is as follows: DVKVTQSSRYLVKRTGEKVFLECVQDMDHENMFWYRQDPGLGLRLIYFSYDVKMKEKGDIPEGYSVSREKKERFSLILESASTNQTSMYLCASSLSGRSGETQYFGPGTRLLVL.

The gene calls are TRBV7-6 and TRBJ2-3; 9 positions agree with TRBD2. The CDR3 contains 19 residues. Germline CDR1 is SGHVS and CDR2 is FNYEAQ. J was trimmed by 5 bases and V by 0 bases; bases with no gene match: 15. DNA for the CDR3: TGTGCCAGCAGCTTAGCGGGGAGTGAGCGGGGGGCCGGAGAAGATACGCAGTATTTT. Protein: CASSLAGSERGAGEDTQYF.